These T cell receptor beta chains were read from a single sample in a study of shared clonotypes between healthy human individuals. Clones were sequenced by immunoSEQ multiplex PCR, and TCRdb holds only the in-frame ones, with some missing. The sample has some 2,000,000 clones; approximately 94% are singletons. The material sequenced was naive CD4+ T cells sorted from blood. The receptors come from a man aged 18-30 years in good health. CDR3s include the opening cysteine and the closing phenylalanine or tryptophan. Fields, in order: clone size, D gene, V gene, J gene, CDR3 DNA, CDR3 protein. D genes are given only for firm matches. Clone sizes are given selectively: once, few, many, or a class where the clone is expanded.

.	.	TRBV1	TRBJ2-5	TGCACCAGCAGCCAGGGGGGAGCCAACGGGGTTCAAGAGACCCAGTACTTC	CTSSQGGANGVQETQYF
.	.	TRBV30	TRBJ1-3	TGTGCCTGGAGCAACCCGGGAGTTAAGGGGGAGAGTCTCCGAAACACCATATATTTT	CAWSNPGVKGESLRNTIYF
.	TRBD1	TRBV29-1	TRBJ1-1	TGCAGCGTATATAAAACGCCGGGACAGGGCAACACTGAAGCTTTCTTT	CSVYKTPGQGNTEAFF
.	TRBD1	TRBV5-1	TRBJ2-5	TGCGCCAGCAGCTTAGGACAGGACTTTCCTGGGGTGGAGACCCAGTACTTC	CASSLGQDFPGVETQYF
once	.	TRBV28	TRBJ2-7	TGTGCCATTAGGCAGGGCGTTGGCGAGCAGTACTTC	CAIRQGVGEQYF
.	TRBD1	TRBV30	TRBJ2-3	TGTGCCTCGACGACAGGGGCGACAGATACGCAGTATTTT	CASTTGATDTQYF
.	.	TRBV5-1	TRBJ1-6	TGCGCCAGCAGCTTGGATCTGGGGGGTAATTCACCCCTCCACTTT	CASSLDLGGNSPLHF
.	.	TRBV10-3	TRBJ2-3	TGTGCCATCAGTGAGTCGGGGGACACCACAGATACGCAGTATTTT	CAISESGDTTDTQYF
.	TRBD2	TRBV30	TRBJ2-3	TGTGCCTGGAGTGGGGTCGGGACTAGCGGGATGGGGGATACGCAGTATTTT	CAWSGVGTSGMGDTQYF
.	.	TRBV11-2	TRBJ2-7	TGTGCCAGCAGCTTAGATCGGGGAGGATCCGAGCAGTACTTC	CASSLDRGGSEQYF
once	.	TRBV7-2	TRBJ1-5	TGTGCCAGCAGCCCCCAGTCTAGGAACAATCAGCCCCAGCATTTT	CASSPQSRNNQPQHF
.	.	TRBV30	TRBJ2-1	TGTGCCTATCGATTGGGGCAGAAGGGGAATGAGCAGTTCTTC	CAYRLGQKGNEQFF
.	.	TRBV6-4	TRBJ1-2	TGTGCCAGCAGTCAGGGGAACTATGGCTACACCTTC	CASSQGNYGYTF
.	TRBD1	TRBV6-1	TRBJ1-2	TGTGCCAGCAGTGAAAGGACAGGGGGCGCGGTTGGCTACACCTTC	CASSERTGGAVGYTF
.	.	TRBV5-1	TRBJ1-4	TGCGCCAGCAGCTTGGAGAGGGGCTCTAATGAAAAACTGTTTTTT	CASSLERGSNEKLFF
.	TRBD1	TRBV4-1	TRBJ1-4	TGCGCCAGCAGCCAAACCCTATTGACAGGGCAAGTTCGAGAAAAACTGTTTTTT	CASSQTLLTGQVREKLFF
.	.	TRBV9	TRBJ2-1	TGTGCCAGCAGCGTAGAAAATGAGCAGTTCTTC	CASSVENEQFF
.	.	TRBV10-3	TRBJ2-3	TGTGCCATCAGGGTCAGCGGAGGGGTGAGCACAGATACGCAGTATTTT	CAIRVSGGVSTDTQYF
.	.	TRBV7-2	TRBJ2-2	TGTGCCAGCACCCAGGGGGGGTCAGGGGCCACCGGGGAGCTGTTTTTT	CASTQGGSGATGELFF
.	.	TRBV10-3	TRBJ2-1	TGTGCCATCAGTGATTTAGAAGAGCAGTTCTTC	CAISDLEEQFF
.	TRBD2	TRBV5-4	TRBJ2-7	TGTGCCAGCAGCTTGGGACTAGCTAGCGACGAGCAGTACTTC	CASSLGLASDEQYF
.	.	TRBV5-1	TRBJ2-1	TGCGCCAGCAGCTTGGCTGGGTCCTACAATGAGCAGTTCTTC	CASSLAGSYNEQFF
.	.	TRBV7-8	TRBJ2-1	TGTGCCAGCAGCTCCCCTAGTAATGAGCAGTTCTTC	CASSSPSNEQFF
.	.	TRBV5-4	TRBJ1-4	TGTGCCAGCAGCTTGATGGGTCGCCATGAAAAACTGTTTTTT	CASSLMGRHEKLFF
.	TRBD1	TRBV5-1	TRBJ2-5	TGCGCCAGCAGCCCCGCCGGACAGGAGAAGACCCAGTACTTC	CASSPAGQEKTQYF
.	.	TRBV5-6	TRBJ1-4	TGTGCCAGCAGCATAAGACGGGGTCAAAGAGAAAAACTGTTTTTT	CASSIRRGQREKLFF
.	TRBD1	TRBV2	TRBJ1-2	TGTGCCAGCACTATGGACAGGGAAAGGGGCTACACCTTC	CASTMDRERGYTF
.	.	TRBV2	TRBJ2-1	TGTGCCAGCACGGTCCCCTACAATGAGCAGTTCTTC	CASTVPYNEQFF
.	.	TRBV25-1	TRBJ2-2	TGTGCCAGCAGTGCCCCGCGAGAAACCGGGGAGCTGTTTTTT	CASSAPRETGELFF
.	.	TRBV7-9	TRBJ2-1	TGTGCCAGCAGCCATTTGATCTCCTACAATGAGCAGTTCTTC	CASSHLISYNEQFF
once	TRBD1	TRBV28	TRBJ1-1	TGTGCCAGCAGGGGAGGGGGCGGCATGGACACTGAAGCTTTCTTT	CASRGGGGMDTEAFF
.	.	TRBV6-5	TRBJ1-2	TGTGCCACCCTTACCCCGGGATCAGGTGGCTACACCTTC	CATLTPGSGGYTF
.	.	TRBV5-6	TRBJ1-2	TGTGCCAGCAGCTTTGTTGGGTGGGAACAGGCTAACTATGGCTACACCTTC	CASSFVGWEQANYGYTF
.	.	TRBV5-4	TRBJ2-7	TGTGCCAGCAGCTCGTGGGCCTTAGGGAGTAACAACGAGCAGTACTTC	CASSSWALGSNNEQYF
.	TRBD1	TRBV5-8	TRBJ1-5	TGTGCCAGCAGCTCGGGACAGGGGGCGAGTCAGCCCCAGCATTTT	CASSSGQGASQPQHF
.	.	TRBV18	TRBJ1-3	TGTGCCAGCTCACCCCTGGACACCTTTTCTGGAAACACCATATATTTT	CASSPLDTFSGNTIYF
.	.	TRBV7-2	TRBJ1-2	TGTGCCAGCAGCACTTCCGGGATTAAGAACTATGGCTACACCTTC	CASSTSGIKNYGYTF
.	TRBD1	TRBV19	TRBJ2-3	TGTGCCAGTAGGAACAGGGGTAGCACAGATACGCAGTATTTT	CASRNRGSTDTQYF
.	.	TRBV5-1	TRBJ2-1	TGCGCCAGCAGCGACTCCGCCCTTAATGAGCAGTTCTTC	CASSDSALNEQFF
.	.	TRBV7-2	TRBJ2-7	TGTGCCAGCAGCTTAAGTCGGGGCTACGAGCAGTACTTC	CASSLSRGYEQYF
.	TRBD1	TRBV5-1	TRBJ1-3	TGCGCCAGCAGCTTCGAGACAGGGGGAAACACCATATATTTT	CASSFETGGNTIYF
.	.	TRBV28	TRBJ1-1	TGTGCCAGCAGTTTTGGGGGGGCGATAACTGAAGCTTTCTTT	CASSFGGAITEAFF
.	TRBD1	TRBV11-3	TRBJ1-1	TGTGCCAGCAGTGTGACAGGGGGGAACACTGAAGCTTTCTTT	CASSVTGGNTEAFF
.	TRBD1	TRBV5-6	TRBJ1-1	TGTGCCAGCAGCTTCGACAGGGGGGGCACTGAAGCTTTCTTT	CASSFDRGGTEAFF
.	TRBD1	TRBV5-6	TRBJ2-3	TGTGCCAGCAGCCGGGACAGGGGGGGAACAGATACGCAGTATTTT	CASSRDRGGTDTQYF
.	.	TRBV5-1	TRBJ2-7	TGCGCCAGCAGCTTGGCCGGGCCTCACGAGCAGTACTTC	CASSLAGPHEQYF
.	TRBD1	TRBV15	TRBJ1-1	TGTGCCACCAGCAGCTATACCGGGACAGTACCTTTCTTT	CATSSYTGTVPFF
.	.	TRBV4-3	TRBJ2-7	TGCGCCAGCAGCACCCTCTCCGGGTTCGGTTCCGAGCAGTACTTC	CASSTLSGFGSEQYF
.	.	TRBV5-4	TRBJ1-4	TGTGCCAGCAGCGACACGGGACCTAATGAAAAACTGTTTTTT	CASSDTGPNEKLFF
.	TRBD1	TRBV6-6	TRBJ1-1	TGTGCCAGCAGTTTAAGGCAGGGGGACACTGAAGCTTTCTTT	CASSLRQGDTEAFF
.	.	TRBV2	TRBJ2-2	TGTGCCAGCAGTGGCCAGGGCGGAACCGGGGAGCTGTTTTTT	CASSGQGGTGELFF
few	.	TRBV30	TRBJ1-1	TGTGCCTGGAGTGCCCGGGGAGACACTGAAGCTTTCTTT	CAWSARGDTEAFF
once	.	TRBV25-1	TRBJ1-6	TGTGCCAGCAGTGACATAGCCTATAATTCACCCCTCCACTTT	CASSDIAYNSPLHF
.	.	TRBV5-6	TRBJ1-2	TGTGCCAGCAGCTTGGGGAGGGCCCCTACTGGCTACACCTTC	CASSLGRAPTGYTF
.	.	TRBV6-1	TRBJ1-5	TGTGCCAGCCAGGTGGGGGATAGCAATCAGCCCCAGCATTTT	CASQVGDSNQPQHF
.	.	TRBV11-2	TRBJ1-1	TGTGCCAGCAGCTCTACAGGGACCACTGAAGCTTTCTTT	CASSSTGTTEAFF
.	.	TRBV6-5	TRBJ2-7	TGTGCCAGCAGTTACTCAGGAACAGGGAAGGTGGCCGAGCAGTACTTC	CASSYSGTGKVAEQYF
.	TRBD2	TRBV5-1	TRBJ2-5	TGCGCCAGCAATAGCGGGGCTGAGGAGACCCAGTACTTC	CASNSGAEETQYF
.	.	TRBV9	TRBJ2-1	TGTGCCAGCAGCGTAGGGTCTGTCGGTGAGCAGTTCTTC	CASSVGSVGEQFF
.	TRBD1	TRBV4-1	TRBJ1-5	TGCGCCAGCAGCCAAGTCCCAGGGGGTAAGGCCAATCAGCCCCAGCATTTT	CASSQVPGGKANQPQHF